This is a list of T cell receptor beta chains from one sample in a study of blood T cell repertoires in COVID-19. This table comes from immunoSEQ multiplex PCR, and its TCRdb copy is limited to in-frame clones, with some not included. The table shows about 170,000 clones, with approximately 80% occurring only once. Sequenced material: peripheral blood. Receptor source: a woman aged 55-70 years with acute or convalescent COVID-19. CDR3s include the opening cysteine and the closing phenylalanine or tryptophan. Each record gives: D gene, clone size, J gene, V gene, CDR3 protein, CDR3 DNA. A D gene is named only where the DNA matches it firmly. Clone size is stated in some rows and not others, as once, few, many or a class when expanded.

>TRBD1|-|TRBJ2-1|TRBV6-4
CASSGGGTGGRNEQFF
TGTGCCAGCAGTGGAGGAGGGACAGGGGGTCGGAATGAGCAGTTCTTC
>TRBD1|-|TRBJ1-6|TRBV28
CASSSTGVYSPLHF
TGTGCCAGCAGTTCGACAGGGGTTTATTCACCCCTCCACTTT
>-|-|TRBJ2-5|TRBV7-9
CASSLSGFASHQYF
TGTGCCAGCAGCTTATCGGGGTTTGCGAGCCACCAGTACTTC
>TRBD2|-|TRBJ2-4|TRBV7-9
CASSPRGGGKNIQYF
TGTGCCAGCAGCCCGCGGGGGGGAGGCAAAAACATTCAGTACTTC
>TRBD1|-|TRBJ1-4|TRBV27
CASSPGDRPLREKLFF
TGTGCCAGCAGTCCGGGGGACAGGCCGCTAAGGGAAAAACTGTTTTTT
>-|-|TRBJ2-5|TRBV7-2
CASSLGRETQYF
TGTGCCAGCAGCTTAGGCCGGGAGACCCAGTACTTC
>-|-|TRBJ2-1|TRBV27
CASRRASSYNEQFF
TGTGCCAGCAGGAGGGCTAGCTCCTACAATGAGCAGTTCTTC
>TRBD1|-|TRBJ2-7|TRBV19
CASSKGQGPYEQYF
TGTGCCAGTAGTAAGGGACAGGGGCCCTACGAGCAGTACTTC
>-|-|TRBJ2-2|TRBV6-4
CASSLTGTGELFF
TGTGCCAGCAGTTTGACAGGCACCGGGGAGCTGTTTTTT
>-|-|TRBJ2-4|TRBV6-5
CASSSGQMARNIQYF
TGTGCCAGCAGTTCCGGACAGATGGCCCGCAACATTCAGTACTTC
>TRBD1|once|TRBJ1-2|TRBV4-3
CASSQDRGGQLNGYTF
TGCGCCAGCAGCCAAGATCGGGGGGGACAGCTAAATGGCTACACCTTC
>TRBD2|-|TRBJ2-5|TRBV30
CAWSMLAGGYQETQYF
TGTGCCTGGAGTATGCTGGCGGGGGGGTATCAAGAGACCCAGTACTTC
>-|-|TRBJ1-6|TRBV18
CASSPQDGGGVNSPLHF
TGTGCCAGCTCACCACAAGATGGGGGAGGCGTTAATTCACCCCTCCACTTT
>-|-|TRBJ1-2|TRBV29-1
CSVPTDWKQSGYTF
TGCAGCGTTCCTACCGACTGGAAACAAAGTGGCTACACCTTC